Reported below is one T cell receptor beta chain. No antigen is known for it. Indicated treatment: around 19 received Ad26.COV2.S at low or high dose, single or two shots; about 5 received placebo; per-sample allocation not given. Specimen acquisition occurred on day 63 following the initial vaccine or placebo injection. Expressing Wuhan-strain SARS-CoV-2 spike, an Ad26 vector served as the vaccine. Measured with immunoSEQ multiplex PCR; TCRdb has only the in-frame clones, and not every one. The repertoire consists of hundreds of thousands of clones, with around 89% occurring once and the leading ten covering about 4.6%. This sample is part of a study of Ad26.COV2.S vaccination and SARS-CoV-2 variants. As for the study in general: Recipients of Ad26.COV2.S got it intramuscularly, once or twice 56 days apart.

Broader study findings: Reported findings describe substantial breadth in spike-specific CD8+ and CD4+ T cell responses following vaccination.

The V segment lost 5 bases and the J segment 4 bases; nucleotides outside the gene matches: 4. The CDR3 sequence is 13 residues long. The sequenced sample was peripheral blood, obtained in a trial of Ad26.COV2.S vaccine versus placebo. The V call is TRBV12-3 or TRBV12-4, the J call TRBJ1-2, with 7 bases identical to TRBD1. The receptor was derived from a person aged 18-65 years who received the Ad26.COV2.S COVID-19 vaccine or a placebo. CDR3 residues: CASSGDRSYGYTF. The CDR3 DNA reads as TGTGCCAGCAGTGGGGACAGAAGCTATGGCTACACCTTC.